The 10 T cell receptor beta chains listed next were all sequenced from one sample in a study of T cell repertoires in aging, cancer and after chemotherapy (dated 2019 in TCRdb). Genomic DNA extracted from peripheral blood, rather than sorted cells or RNA, was used as the source for amplification of TCR beta rearrangements. The sequencing machine was an Illumina MiSeq. Multiplex touch-down PCR with a mixed TRB-A/B primer pool was used to amplify rearranged TRB sequences covering the V, D and J segments. The public reads were reanalyzed by TCRdb: fastp trimming at Q25, MiXCR alignment, in-frame beta chains only. Rows matching on CDR3 protein sequence are summarized as one entry with the most common DNA and genes. For this sample there are a few thousand distinct CDR3 sequences; more than 20% appear just once. The top ten hold just over 9% of the sample. The sequencing input was blood. The receptor source for this set is a human donor in good health. The donor label of this sample is uncertain.

This clonotype was seen more than once but under ten times. The genes are TRBV28 and TRBJ2-7; a weak D match, TRBD1 (6 bases). CDR1 MDHEN and CDR2 SYDVKM come from the germline V gene. The CDR3 consists of 13 residues. V shed 7 bases and J shed 2 bases, with 12 bases lying between them. The CDR3 DNA follows: TGTGCCAGCACCCAGCCAGGGGCCTACGAGCAGTACTTC. This encodes CASTQPGAYEQYF.

This clonotype qualifies as medium-sized. The chain is built from TRBV7-9 and TRBJ1-4; 7 bases are shared with TRBD1. V trimming: 7 bases; J trimming: 5 bases; junction bases outside the gene matches: 7. This CDR3 is built from 14 residues. From germline, CDR1 is SEHNR and CDR2 FQNEAQ (reference sequence). Written as DNA, the CDR3 is TGTGCCAGCACCCGGGCAGGGGGGAATGAAAAACTGTTTTTT. Protein product: CASTRAGGNEKLFF. Combining the CDR3 with reference TRBV7-9 and TRBJ1-4 gives the whole variable domain DTGVSQNPRHKITKRGQNVTFRCDPISEHNRLYWYRQTLGQGPEFLTYFQNEAQLEKSRLLSDRFSAERPKGSFSTLEIQRTEQGDSAMYLCASTRAGGNEKLFFGSGTQLSVL.

This clonotype is labeled as medium-sized. The rearrangement joins TRBV5-4 to TRBJ1-6; weak D call: TRBD1 (5 bases). Germline V gene sequence: CDR1 SGHNT, CDR2 YYREEE (reference sequence). V was pared by 2 bases and J by 6 bases, with 6 bases between. The CDR3 is 13 amino acids. CDR3 nucleotide sequence: TGTGCCAGCAGCTTTGACAGTAATTCACCCCTCCACTTT. Translation: CASSFDSNSPLHF. Based on the CDR3 plus reference TRBV5-4 and TRBJ1-6, the full variable domain is ETGVTQSPTHLIKTRGQQVTLRCSSQSGHNTVSWYQQALGQGPQFIFQYYREEENGRGNFPPRFSGLQFPNYSSELNVNALELDDSALYLCASSFDSNSPLHFGNGTRLTVT.

CDR3 protein: CSARGTAYGYTF. The CDR3 DNA sequence: TGCAGTGCTCGAGGGACAGCTTATGGCTACACCTTC. This chain joins TRBV20-1 and TRBJ1-2, with TRBD1 matching 7 bases. The CDR3 runs to 12 residues. V shed 5 bases, J shed 5 bases, and the junction held 5 bases outside the gene matches. Germline values: CDR1 DFQATT, CDR2 SNEGSKA (reference sequence).

Sample share makes this clonotype medium-sized. The J gene is TRBJ1-5, the V gene TRBV6-1; TRBD1 might be the D (5 bases). The CDR3 is 14 residues long. Germline CDR1 and CDR2: MNHNS and SASEGT. V was pared by 4 bases and J by 0 bases, with 7 bases between. Here the CDR3 DNA reads TGTGCCAGCAGTGGGGGACCTAGCAATCAGCCCCAGCATTTT. Protein sequence: CASSGGPSNQPQHF.

By sample share, this clonotype is medium-sized. The chain uses TRBV29-1 and TRBJ2-1; TRBD1 matches 8 bases. J was trimmed by 3 bases and V by 2 bases; bases with no gene match: 3. The CDR3 spans 14 residues. From germline, CDR1 is SQVTM and CDR2 ANQGSEA. The CDR3, as DNA: TGCAGCGTTGAACGGGGGACAGGCTACAATGAGCAGTTCTTC. Translated: CSVERGTGYNEQFF.

Only a few counts were recorded for this clonotype. The CDR3 reads CASSFGSYGYTF. The CDR3, as DNA: TGTGCCAGCAGTTTTGGGAGCTATGGCTACACCTTC. The rearrangement links TRBV12-3 or TRBV12-4 to TRBJ1-2; D gene unclear. Trimming cost V 3 bases and J 4 bases, with 6 bases left between them. There are 12 residues in the CDR3.

The chain employs TRBV20-1 and TRBJ2-3; 12 bases match TRBD2. Germline CDR1 DFQATT, CDR2 SNEGSKA (reference sequence). V was clipped by 6 bases and J by 0 bases; unmatched bases: 16. CDR3 length: 19 residues. The CDR3 nucleotides read TGCAGTGCCCGGGTGAGGGCTAGCGGGGGGGCCTGGAGCACAGATACGCAGTATTTT. Protein product: CSARVRASGGAWSTDTQYF.

The chain links TRBV7-9 to TRBJ2-7; D unresolved. The CDR3 is made up of 17 amino acids. Trimming stripped 0 bases from V and 3 bases from J, with 18 bases between. Germline assignment: CDR1 SEHNR and CDR2 FQNEAQ (reference sequence). CDR3 DNA: TGTGCCAGCAGCTTAGCACCGTACCCACAAAGGGACTACGAGCAGTACTTC. It yields the protein CASSLAPYPQRDYEQYF.

This clonotype occurred a few times. The rearrangement joins TRBV7-9 to TRBJ2-2, with D unresolved. V lost 2 bases, J lost 10 bases, and 5 bases lay in between. CDR1 is SEHNR and CDR2 is FQNEAQ in the germline V gene (reference sequence). This CDR3 contains 11 residues. Here the CDR3 reads CASSLLPELFF. CDR3 coding DNA: TGTGCCAGCAGCTTATTGCCGGAGCTGTTTTTT.